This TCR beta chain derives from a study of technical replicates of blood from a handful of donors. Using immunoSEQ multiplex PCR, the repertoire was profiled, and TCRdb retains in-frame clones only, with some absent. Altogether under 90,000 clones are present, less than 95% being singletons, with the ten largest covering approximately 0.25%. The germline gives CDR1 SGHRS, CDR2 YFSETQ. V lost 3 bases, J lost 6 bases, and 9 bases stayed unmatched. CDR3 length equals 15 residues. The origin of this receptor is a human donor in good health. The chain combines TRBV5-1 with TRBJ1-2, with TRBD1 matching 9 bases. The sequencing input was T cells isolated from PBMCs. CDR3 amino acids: CASSWEGTGGNGYTF. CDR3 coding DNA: TGCGCCAGCAGCTGGGAGGGAACAGGGGGCAATGGCTACACCTTC.